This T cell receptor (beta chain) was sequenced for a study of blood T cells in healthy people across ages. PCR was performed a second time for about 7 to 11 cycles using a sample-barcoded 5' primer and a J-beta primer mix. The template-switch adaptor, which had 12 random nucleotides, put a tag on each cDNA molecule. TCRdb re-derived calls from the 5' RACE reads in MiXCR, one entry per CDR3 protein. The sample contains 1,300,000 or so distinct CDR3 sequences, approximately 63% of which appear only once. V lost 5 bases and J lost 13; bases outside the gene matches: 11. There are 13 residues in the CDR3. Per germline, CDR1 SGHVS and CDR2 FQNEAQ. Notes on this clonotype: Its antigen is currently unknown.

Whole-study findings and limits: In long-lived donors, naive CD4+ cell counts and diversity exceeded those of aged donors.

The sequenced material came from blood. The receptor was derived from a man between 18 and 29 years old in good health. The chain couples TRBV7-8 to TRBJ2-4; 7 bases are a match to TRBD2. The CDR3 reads CASSLLTSNEQYF. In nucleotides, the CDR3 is TGTGCCAGCAGCCTGCTGACTAGCAATGAGCAGTACTTC.